This T cell receptor beta chain is from a study of cytomegalovirus exposure and HLA in healthy donors. Overall study context: Approximately 77 million unique TCRs from HLA-typed donors were held in an early release of data. Broader study findings: Analysis was performed later, and it showed HLA-associated TCR beta chains to be more clonally expanded than equally common others. Sequences of the TCR beta chain were said to predict the HLA-A and HLA-B alleles of most subjects accurately.

Primers: 60 Vbeta forward and 13 Jbeta reverse. Profiled with immunoSEQ multiplex PCR; TCRdb holds only in-frame clones, not every one. The table shows under 300,000 clones, with 80% to 90% occurring only once. Comments on this clone: The target antigen is unknown.

Trimming cost V 5 bases and J 6 bases; bases outside gene matches: 13. The CDR3 loop spans 19 amino acids. CDR1 and CDR2 from the germline V gene are SEHNR and FQNEAQ (reference sequence). The source of this sequence is a man aged 40-49 years in good health and CMV-seropositive. The rearrangement links TRBV7-9 to TRBJ2-1; 16 nucleotides line up with TRBD2. Sequencing input: PBMCs. This CDR3 reads CASSPVMGLAGGPGNEQFF. The CDR3 bases are TGTGCCAGCAGCCCAGTAATGGGACTAGCGGGAGGGCCCGGCAATGAGCAGTTCTTC.